One and the same sample provided the 19 T cell receptor beta chains below, sequenced in a study of blood T cell repertoires in COVID-19. The table came from immunoSEQ multiplex PCR; TCRdb's copy has only in-frame clones and leaves some out. This sample has roughly 180,000 clones; 79% occur once, and the top ten carry 7% to 10%. The sequenced material came from peripheral blood. All receptors derive from a woman aged 60-70 years with COVID-19, enrolled during active disease.

CDR3 sequence reads: CASSSPSGRDTQYF. Written as DNA, the CDR3 is TGTGCCAGCAGTTCGCCTAGCGGGAGAGATACGCAGTATTTT. V usage is TRBV28 and J usage is TRBJ2-3; 10 bases are shared with TRBD2. V lost 4 bases to trimming and J lost 5 bases; unmatched junction nucleotides: 3. This CDR3 region has 14 residues. Germline assignment: CDR1 MDHEN and CDR2 SYDVKM.

The chain uses TRBV19 and TRBJ2-1, with 11 bases identical to TRBD2. Germline values: CDR1 LNHDA, CDR2 SQIVND (reference sequence). The CDR3 is 15 amino acids. The V segment lost 4 bases and the J segment 3 bases; nucleotides outside the gene matches: 2. The CDR3 bases are TGTGCCAGTAGTACCACTAGCGGGAGCTACAATGAGCAGTTCTTC. Translating it yields CASSTTSGSYNEQFF. The variable domain in full, completed from reference TRBV19 and TRBJ2-1, reads DGGITQSPKYLFRKEGQNVTLSCEQNLNHDAMYWYRQDPGQGLRLIYYSQIVNDFQKGDIAEGYSVSREKKESFPLTVTSAQKNPTAFYLCASSTTSGSYNEQFFGPGTRLTVL.

The chain joins TRBV6-5 to TRBJ1-2; unclear D gene. Germline CDR1 is MNHEY and CDR2 is SVGAGI. Between the trimmed V and J ends, which lost 2 bases and 8 bases, there was a span of 12 bases. The CDR3 is 13 amino acids. CDR3 region: CASSYMGGNGYTF. The CDR3 DNA is TGTGCCAGCAGTTACATGGGAGGGAACGGCTACACCTTC.

The V call is TRBV6-5, the J call TRBJ1-1; D perhaps matches TRBD1 (6 bases). The CDR3 has 14 amino acids. V lost 5 bases and J 1 base, leaving 11 bases between the germline ends. Germline V gives CDR1 MNHEY, CDR2 SVGAGI. The CDR3 sequence is CASSPGTPNTEAFF. The CDR3, as DNA: TGTGCCAGCAGTCCCGGGACACCGAACACTGAAGCTTTCTTT.

The genes are TRBV29-1 and TRBJ2-3; D call uncertain. CDR1 is SQVTM and CDR2 is ANQGSEA in the germline V gene. V dropped 2 bases and J dropped 6 bases, with 6 bases sitting between them. The length of the CDR3 is 11 residues. CDR3: CSVEFGDTQYF. CDR3 bases: TGCAGCGTTGAATTCGGGGATACGCAGTATTTT.

This chain links TRBV19 with TRBJ1-1; 12 nucleotides match TRBD1. CDR3 length equals 18 residues. The V and J ends lost 5 bases and 1 base, in that order; junction bases with no gene match: 11. Germline V gene sequence: CDR1 LNHDA, CDR2 SQIVND (reference sequence). Here the CDR3 DNA reads TGTGCCAGTAGTCCCGGGACAGGGGGCGCGATGAGGAACACTGAAGCTTTCTTT. This sequence encodes CASSPGTGGAMRNTEAFF.

The chain couples TRBV5-1 to TRBJ1-4; D unclear. V lost 0 bases and J 0 bases, leaving 12 bases between the germline ends. Germline V gene lookup returns CDR1 SGHRS and CDR2 YFSETQ. The CDR3 runs to 17 residues. This CDR3 reads CASSLGVALATNEKLFF. CDR3 in DNA: TGCGCCAGCAGCTTGGGCGTAGCCCTTGCAACTAATGAAAAACTGTTTTTT.

The chain employs TRBV7-2 and TRBJ2-1; D is uncertain. The CDR3 contains 13 residues. V lost 1 base and J lost 4, with 5 bases in between. CDR1 and CDR2 (germline): SGHTA, FQGNSA. CDR3 protein: CASSLDRYNEQFF. The CDR3 DNA is TGTGCCAGCAGCTTAGACAGATACAATGAGCAGTTCTTC.

The chain employs TRBV18 and TRBJ1-4; tentative D call: TRBD1 (5 bases). Germline CDR1 and CDR2: KGHSH and LQKENI. This CDR3 has 12 residues. V was pared by 3 bases and J by 10 bases, with 9 bases between. CDR3 sequence: CASSPTVAKLFF. For the CDR3, the DNA is TGTGCCAGCTCACCGACAGTGGCAAAACTGTTTTTT.

The chain carries TRBV19 and TRBJ1-1; D is undetermined. The CDR3 loop spans 14 amino acids. The germline gives CDR1 LNHDA, CDR2 SQIVND (reference sequence). Trimming took off 4 bases at V and 2 bases at J, with 11 bases between the two ends. The CDR3 loop is CASSTVNSNTEAFF. The CDR3 DNA reads TGTGCCAGTAGTACGGTAAACAGCAACACTGAAGCTTTCTTT. Combining the CDR3 with reference TRBV19 and TRBJ1-1 gives the whole variable domain DGGITQSPKYLFRKEGQNVTLSCEQNLNHDAMYWYRQDPGQGLRLIYYSQIVNDFQKGDIAEGYSVSREKKESFPLTVTSAQKNPTAFYLCASSTVNSNTEAFFGQGTRLTVV.

This rearrangement joins TRBV7-9 to TRBJ2-3; maybe TRBD2 (6 bases). Germline V gene sequence: CDR1 SEHNR, CDR2 FQNEAQ (reference sequence). Trimming cost V 5 bases and J 4 bases, with 22 bases left between them. This CDR3 contains 17 residues. The CDR3 region has the DNA TGTGCCAGCAGCGACTCGGGAGCTAGCCGTTCCGCAGATACGCAGTATTTT. It codes for CASSDSGASRSADTQYF.

The V call is TRBV5-1, the J call TRBJ1-1, with D perhaps TRBD1 (6 bases). There are 14 residues in the CDR3. Between the trimmed V and J ends, which lost 2 bases and 0 bases, there was a span of 8 bases. Germline V lookup: CDR1 SGHRS, CDR2 YFSETQ. The DNA of the CDR3 is TGCGCCAGCAGCTTCGGACAGTTGAACACTGAAGCTTTCTTT. Translating gives CASSFGQLNTEAFF.

J is TRBJ2-1 and V is TRBV12-3 or TRBV12-4; TRBD1 agrees at 7 bases. Trimming removed 8 bases from V and 6 bases from J; junction bases left unmatched: 7. The CDR3 is 13 residues long. The DNA for the CDR3 is TGTGCCAGCCGGTCCTCAGGGGGCAATGAGCAGTTCTTC. This sequence encodes CASRSSGGNEQFF.

The V and J genes are TRBV11-2 and TRBJ2-1; TRBD2 aligns across 9 bases. The CDR3 loop spans 15 amino acids. The V gene's germline CDR1 is SGHAT and CDR2 FQNNGV. Trimming at V came to 5 bases and at J to 3 bases, leaving 5 bases not matched to a gene. The chain's CDR3 is CASSISGGSYNEQFF. CDR3 DNA: TGTGCCAGCAGCATTAGCGGGGGTAGCTACAATGAGCAGTTCTTC.

Details on this clone: The same CDR3 also results from other DNA sequences found in this sample. The gene calls are TRBV19 and TRBJ1-5; TRBD1 aligns across 7 bases. This CDR3 region has 14 residues. The J segment lost 4 bases and the V segment lost 3 bases, leaving 3 bases of the junction unmatched. Germline CDR1 and CDR2: LNHDA and SQIVND (reference sequence). The CDR3 sequence: CASSIGTANQPQHF. CDR3 sequence (DNA): TGTGCCAGTAGTATTGGGACAGCTAATCAGCCCCAGCATTTT.

The DNA of the CDR3 is TGTGCCAGCTCCCGGGTGAACACTGAAGCTTTCTTT. Translating gives CASSRVNTEAFF. The rearrangement joins TRBV5-6 to TRBJ1-1; no firm D call. The germline V and J ends were trimmed by 7 bases and 0 bases, with 7 bases remaining between them. Germline V gene lookup returns CDR1 SGHDT and CDR2 YYEEEE. The CDR3 loop spans 12 amino acids.

The chain links TRBV5-1 to TRBJ1-2; D gene ambiguous. Germline V gene lookup returns CDR1 SGHRS and CDR2 YFSETQ. The CDR3 spans 13 residues. The germline V and J ends were trimmed by 1 base and 6 bases, with 10 bases remaining between them. The CDR3 reads CASSLSPPDGYTF. The CDR3 nucleotides read TGCGCCAGCAGCTTGTCTCCTCCCGATGGCTACACCTTC.

This chain connects TRBV15 to TRBJ2-5; TRBD1 is a possible D gene (6 bases). Deletions cut 4 bases from V and 0 bases from J, with 15 bases between. The CDR3 covers 16 residues. CDR1 and CDR2 (germline): LNHNV, YYDKDF (reference sequence). CDR3 DNA: TGTGCCACCAGCACCCGACAGGAGAACAACCAAGAGACCCAGTACTTC. Protein product: CATSTRQENNQETQYF.

This clone came up a few times. The V gene is TRBV5-1, the J gene TRBJ2-3; D gene uncertain. This CDR3 has 15 residues. The V end was cut by 0 bases, the J end by 0 bases, with 8 bases between. Germline CDR1 reads SGHRS; CDR2 reads YFSETQ. CDR3 protein: CASSLVLRSTDTQYF. CDR3 in DNA: TGCGCCAGCAGCTTGGTTCTACGGAGCACAGATACGCAGTATTTT.